This TCR beta chain originates from a study of CD8+ T cells in alopecia areata. Study-level background: The study gave treated patients oral tofacitinib at 5 to 10 mg twice daily. General study points: When scalp samples are sequenced, resident alphabeta T cells of normal skin are also captured. Sharing of TCRs across patients appeared less clear than in mice, possibly for HLA-related reasons. Across lesional scalp, and particularly alopecia totalis/universalis, clonality surpassed that of normal scalp.

From germline, CDR1 is ENHRY and CDR2 SYGVKD. The CDR3 sequence is 14 residues long. The V and J ends lost 10 bases and 6 bases, in that order; junction bases with no gene match: 14. A remark on this clone: Its antigen is undetermined.

As the sequencing template, cDNA was produced by extracting RNA and reverse transcribing it. Method: immunoSEQ multiplex PCR; TCRdb's copy keeps in-frame clones and lacks some. Of 110,000 to 150,000 clones in the sample, approximately 50% were seen once. This chain links TRBV10-3 with TRBJ1-1; 7 bases map to TRBD1. The sequencing here drew on CD4+ T cells sorted from blood, taken at week 0. This TCR was sampled from a human donor with alopecia areata. The CDR3 here is CATNPGTVYPEAFF. The CDR3 DNA reads as TGTGCCACCAACCCCGGGACAGTTTATCCTGAAGCTTTCTTT.